The rows below give T cell receptor beta chains drawn from one sample of a study of cytomegalovirus exposure and HLA in healthy donors. Here immunoSEQ multiplex PCR was the method, and the copy in TCRdb shows in-frame clones only, minus some. The sample lists about 95,000 clones, about 77% occurring once. Sequenced input: PBMCs. The receptor set was obtained from a middle-aged woman in good health and CMV-seronegative. Each CDR3 is given with its conserved first and last residue. Fields, in order: CDR3 protein, CDR3 DNA, V gene, J gene, D gene, clone size. D genes are given only for firm matches. Some rows have no size entry. The others give once, few or many, or a class for an expanded clone.

CDR3 protein: CASRGSSNTEAFF
CDR3 DNA: TGTGCCAGCAGGGGGAGCTCGAACACTGAAGCTTTCTTT
V gene: TRBV25-1
J gene: TRBJ1-1
D gene: .
clone size: .

CDR3 protein: CASSLTGFEAGYTF
CDR3 DNA: TGTGCCAGCAGCCTAACAGGGTTCGAGGCTGGCTACACCTTC
V gene: TRBV7-2
J gene: TRBJ1-2
D gene: .
clone size: .

CDR3 protein: CASSYSGGRETQYF
CDR3 DNA: TGTGCCAGCAGTTACTCAGGGGGACGGGAGACCCAGTACTTC
V gene: TRBV6-5
J gene: TRBJ2-5
D gene: .
clone size: .

CDR3 protein: CASSLEPDSAKLFF
CDR3 DNA: TGTGCCAGCAGCCTCGAGCCCGACAGTGCCAAACTGTTTTTT
V gene: TRBV7-6
J gene: TRBJ1-4
D gene: .
clone size: once

CDR3 protein: CAISERQGKTDTQYF
CDR3 DNA: TGTGCCATCAGTGAGAGACAGGGGAAGACAGATACGCAGTATTTT
V gene: TRBV10-3
J gene: TRBJ2-3
D gene: TRBD1
clone size: few

CDR3 protein: CASSLGQGRYEQYF
CDR3 DNA: TGTGCCAGCAGCTTGGGACAGGGGCGTTACGAGCAGTACTTC
V gene: TRBV5-6
J gene: TRBJ2-7
D gene: TRBD1
clone size: .

CDR3 protein: CASSALGLAGYNEQFF
CDR3 DNA: TGTGCCAGCAGCGCCCTCGGACTAGCGGGCTACAATGAGCAGTTCTTC
V gene: TRBV7-2
J gene: TRBJ2-1
D gene: TRBD2
clone size: .

CDR3 protein: CASSHRADTQYF
CDR3 DNA: TGTGCCAGCAGCCACAGGGCAGATACGCAGTATTTT
V gene: TRBV7-6
J gene: TRBJ2-3
D gene: .
clone size: .

CDR3 protein: CASTQGVRVDNQPQHF
CDR3 DNA: TGTGCCAGCACGCAAGGAGTCAGGGTGGATAATCAGCCCCAGCATTTT
V gene: TRBV6-6
J gene: TRBJ1-5
D gene: .
clone size: .

CDR3 protein: CASRQAGNSQPQHF
CDR3 DNA: TGTGCCAGCAGACAGGCGGGGAATTCACAGCCCCAGCATTTT
V gene: TRBV6-1
J gene: TRBJ1-5
D gene: .
clone size: few

CDR3 protein: CASSILPSLGSPLHF
CDR3 DNA: TGTGCCAGTAGTATTCTTCCATCCCTAGGATCACCCCTCCACTTT
V gene: TRBV19
J gene: TRBJ1-6
D gene: .
clone size: .

CDR3 protein: CASSPWDRGQETQYF
CDR3 DNA: TGTGCCAGCAGTCCCTGGGACAGGGGACAAGAGACCCAGTACTTC
V gene: TRBV4-2
J gene: TRBJ2-5
D gene: TRBD1
clone size: once

CDR3 protein: CASSKDTSPEKLFF
CDR3 DNA: TGTGCCAGCAGCAAAGACACGAGTCCTGAAAAACTGTTTTTT
V gene: TRBV11-2
J gene: TRBJ1-4
D gene: .
clone size: few

CDR3 protein: CASSGGQRNSEAFF
CDR3 DNA: TGTGCCAGCAGTGGGGGACAGCGAAATTCTGAAGCTTTCTTT
V gene: TRBV6-1
J gene: TRBJ1-1
D gene: TRBD1
clone size: .

CDR3 protein: CASSITGTGDGEKLFF
CDR3 DNA: TGTGCCAGCAGCATCACCGGGACAGGGGACGGGGAAAAACTGTTTTTT
V gene: TRBV5-8
J gene: TRBJ1-4
D gene: TRBD1
clone size: .

CDR3 protein: CASSPRDSGNTIYF
CDR3 DNA: TGTGCCAGCAGCCCCCGGGACTCTGGAAACACCATATATTTT
V gene: TRBV13
J gene: TRBJ1-3
D gene: .
clone size: once

CDR3 protein: CASRPGNSYNSPLHF
CDR3 DNA: TGCGCCAGCAGACCTGGAAACAGTTATAATTCACCCCTCCACTTT
V gene: TRBV4-3
J gene: TRBJ1-6
D gene: .
clone size: .

CDR3 protein: CASSVGLAGGINTGELFF
CDR3 DNA: TGTGCCAGCAGCGTAGGACTAGCGGGGGGGATAAACACCGGGGAGCTGTTTTTT
V gene: TRBV9
J gene: TRBJ2-2
D gene: TRBD2
clone size: .

CDR3 protein: CASSPSIFKQATSNQPQHF
CDR3 DNA: TGTGCCAGCTCACCTTCTATATTCAAACAGGCGACTAGCAATCAGCCCCAGCATTTT
V gene: TRBV18
J gene: TRBJ1-5
D gene: .
clone size: .

CDR3 protein: CASLRTGARDNSPLHF
CDR3 DNA: TGTGCCAGCCTCAGGACAGGGGCCAGGGATAATTCACCCCTCCACTTT
V gene: TRBV5-6
J gene: TRBJ1-6
D gene: TRBD1
clone size: .

CDR3 protein: CASSLGTDYGYTF
CDR3 DNA: TGTGCCAGCAGCCTTGGGACAGACTATGGCTACACCTTC
V gene: TRBV5-4
J gene: TRBJ1-2
D gene: TRBD1
clone size: .

CDR3 protein: CASNRGQPNQPQHF
CDR3 DNA: TGTGCCAGCAACAGGGGACAACCCAATCAGCCCCAGCATTTT
V gene: TRBV2
J gene: TRBJ1-5
D gene: TRBD1
clone size: .

CDR3 protein: CASSLRSLALMNTEAFF
CDR3 DNA: TGCGCCAGCAGCCTACGCTCCTTAGCACTAATGAACACTGAAGCTTTCTTT
V gene: TRBV4-1
J gene: TRBJ1-1
D gene: .
clone size: few

CDR3 protein: CASSSGTGGGSPLHF
CDR3 DNA: TGTGCCAGCAGTTCCGGGACAGGGGGCGGTTCACCCCTCCACTTT
V gene: TRBV6-5
J gene: TRBJ1-6
D gene: TRBD1
clone size: .

CDR3 protein: CASKQVGANVLTF
CDR3 DNA: TGTGCCAGCAAGCAAGTGGGGGCCAACGTCCTGACTTTC
V gene: TRBV5-4
J gene: TRBJ2-6
D gene: .
clone size: .

CDR3 protein: CASTREASRGYTF
CDR3 DNA: TGTGCCAGTACCAGGGAGGCCTCGCGGGGCTACACCTTC
V gene: TRBV19
J gene: TRBJ1-2
D gene: .
clone size: .

CDR3 protein: CASSRIVGRYTDTQYF
CDR3 DNA: TGTGCCAGCAGCCGCATTGTGGGGAGATACACAGATACGCAGTATTTT
V gene: TRBV7-6
J gene: TRBJ2-3
D gene: .
clone size: .

CDR3 protein: CASVPTRDWAVHEQYF
CDR3 DNA: TGTGCCAGCGTACCAACCCGGGACTGGGCCGTACACGAGCAGTACTTC
V gene: TRBV2
J gene: TRBJ2-7
D gene: .
clone size: .

CDR3 protein: CASSIPAGVGANVLTF
CDR3 DNA: TGTGCCAGTAGTATCCCCGCAGGGGTCGGGGCCAACGTCCTGACTTTC
V gene: TRBV19
J gene: TRBJ2-6
D gene: .
clone size: .

CDR3 protein: CASSLGQVYEQYF
CDR3 DNA: TGCGCCAGCAGCTTGGGACAGGTCTACGAGCAGTACTTC
V gene: TRBV5-1
J gene: TRBJ2-7
D gene: .
clone size: .

CDR3 protein: CASSLLGGNTEAFF
CDR3 DNA: TGCGCCAGCAGTCTATTGGGGGGGAACACTGAAGCTTTCTTT
V gene: TRBV5-1
J gene: TRBJ1-1
D gene: .
clone size: .

CDR3 protein: CASSQEAHRQLNTEAFF
CDR3 DNA: TGCGCCAGCAGCCAAGAAGCGCACCGACAGTTGAACACTGAAGCTTTCTTT
V gene: TRBV4-3
J gene: TRBJ1-1
D gene: .
clone size: few

CDR3 protein: CSVGVMNTEAFF
CDR3 DNA: TGCAGCGTTGGAGTGATGAACACTGAAGCTTTCTTT
V gene: TRBV29-1
J gene: TRBJ1-1
D gene: .
clone size: few

CDR3 protein: CATADRAYEQYF
CDR3 DNA: TGTGCCACCGCGGACAGGGCCTACGAGCAGTACTTC
V gene: TRBV19
J gene: TRBJ2-7
D gene: TRBD1
clone size: .

CDR3 protein: CASSFSGGETQYF
CDR3 DNA: TGTGCCAGCAGCTTTAGCGGGGGAGAGACCCAGTACTTC
V gene: TRBV7-2
J gene: TRBJ2-5
D gene: TRBD2
clone size: few

CDR3 protein: CASRDRDRENTGELFF
CDR3 DNA: TGTGCCAGCAGGGACCGAGACAGGGAGAACACCGGGGAGCTGTTTTTT
V gene: TRBV28
J gene: TRBJ2-2
D gene: TRBD1
clone size: .